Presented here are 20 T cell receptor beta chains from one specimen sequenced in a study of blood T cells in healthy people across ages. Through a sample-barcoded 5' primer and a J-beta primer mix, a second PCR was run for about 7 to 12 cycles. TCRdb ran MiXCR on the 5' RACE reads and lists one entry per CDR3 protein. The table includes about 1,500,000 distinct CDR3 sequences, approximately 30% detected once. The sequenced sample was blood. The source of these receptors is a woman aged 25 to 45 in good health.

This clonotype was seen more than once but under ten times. The CDR3: CASSSPGGASDTQYF. The CDR3 DNA reads as TGTGCCAGCAGTTCTCCGGGGGGGGCGTCAGATACGCAGTATTTT. V is TRBV28 and J is TRBJ2-3; TRBD2 matches at 8 bases. Per germline, CDR1 MDHEN and CDR2 SYDVKM. The CDR3 has 15 amino acids. The ends lost 4 bases at V and 4 bases at J; junction bases unmatched: 7.

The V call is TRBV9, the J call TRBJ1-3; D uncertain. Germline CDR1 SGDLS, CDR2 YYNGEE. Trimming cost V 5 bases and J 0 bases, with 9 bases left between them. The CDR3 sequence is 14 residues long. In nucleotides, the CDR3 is TGTGCCAGCAGTCCCCCTTCCTCTGGAAACACCATATATTTT. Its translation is CASSPPSSGNTIYF.

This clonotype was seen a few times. CDR3 sequence: CTSSLGTSGKETQYF. The CDR3 bases are TGTACCAGCAGCTTAGGGACTAGCGGAAAAGAGACCCAGTACTTC. The V gene is TRBV7-2, the J gene TRBJ2-5; 10 bases fit TRBD2. The CDR3 is made up of 15 amino acids. The V segment lost 1 base and the J segment 3 bases; nucleotides outside the gene matches: 2. The germline V gene encodes CDR1 SGHTA and CDR2 FQGNSA.

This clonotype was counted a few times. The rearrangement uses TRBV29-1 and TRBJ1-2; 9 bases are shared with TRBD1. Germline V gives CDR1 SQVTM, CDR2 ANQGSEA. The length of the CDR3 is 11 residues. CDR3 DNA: TGCAGTGGGGACAGGGCTGATGGCTACACCTTC. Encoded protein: CSGDRADGYTF.

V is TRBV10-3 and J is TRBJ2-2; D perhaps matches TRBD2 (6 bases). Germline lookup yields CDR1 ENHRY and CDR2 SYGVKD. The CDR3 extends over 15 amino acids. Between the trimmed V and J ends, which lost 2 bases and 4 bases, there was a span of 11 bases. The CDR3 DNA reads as TGTGCCATCAGTGAGGAGGGACTGGCCACCGGGGAGCTGTTTTTT. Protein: CAISEEGLATGELFF.

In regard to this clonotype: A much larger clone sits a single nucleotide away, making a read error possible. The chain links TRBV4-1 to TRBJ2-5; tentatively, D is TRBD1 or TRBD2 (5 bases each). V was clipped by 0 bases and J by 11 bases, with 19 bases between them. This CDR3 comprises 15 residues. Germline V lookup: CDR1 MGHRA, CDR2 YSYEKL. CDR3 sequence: CASSQDGTVNYKQYF. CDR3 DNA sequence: TGCGCCAGCAGCCAAGACGGGACGGTTAACTACAAGCAGTACTTC.

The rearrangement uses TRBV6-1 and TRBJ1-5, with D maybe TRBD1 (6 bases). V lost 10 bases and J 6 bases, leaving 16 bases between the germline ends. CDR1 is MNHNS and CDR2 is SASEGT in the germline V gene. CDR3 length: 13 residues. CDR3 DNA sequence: TGTGCCATCGAGGGGGGAGGAGGTCAGCCCCAGCATTTT. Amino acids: CAIEGGGGQPQHF.

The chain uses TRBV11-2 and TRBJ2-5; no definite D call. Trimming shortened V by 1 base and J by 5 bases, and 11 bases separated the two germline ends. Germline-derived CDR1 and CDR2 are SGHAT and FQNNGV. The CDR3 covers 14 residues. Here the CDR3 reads CASSLVAGDETQYF. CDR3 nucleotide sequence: TGTGCCAGCAGCTTAGTGGCCGGCGATGAGACCCAGTACTTC.

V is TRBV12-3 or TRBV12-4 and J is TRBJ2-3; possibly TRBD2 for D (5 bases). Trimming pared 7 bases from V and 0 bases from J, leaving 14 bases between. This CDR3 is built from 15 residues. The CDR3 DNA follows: TGTGCCAGCACCGCCCGGAGGTCTAGCACAGATACGCAGTATTTT. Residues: CASTARRSSTDTQYF.

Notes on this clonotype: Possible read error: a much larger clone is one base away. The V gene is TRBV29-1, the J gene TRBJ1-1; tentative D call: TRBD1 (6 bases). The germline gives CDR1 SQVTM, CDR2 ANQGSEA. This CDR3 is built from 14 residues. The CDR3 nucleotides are TGCAGCGCCGCGGGGGCCCAGGGGAACACTGGAGCTTTCTTT. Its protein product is CSAAGAQGNTGAFF.

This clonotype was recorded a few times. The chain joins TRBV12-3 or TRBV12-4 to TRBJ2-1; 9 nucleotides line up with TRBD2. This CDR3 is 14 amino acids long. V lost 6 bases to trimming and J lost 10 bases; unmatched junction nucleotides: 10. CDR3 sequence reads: CASSLTSGTWEQFF. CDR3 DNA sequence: TGTGCCAGCAGCCTGACTAGCGGAACGTGGGAGCAGTTCTTC.

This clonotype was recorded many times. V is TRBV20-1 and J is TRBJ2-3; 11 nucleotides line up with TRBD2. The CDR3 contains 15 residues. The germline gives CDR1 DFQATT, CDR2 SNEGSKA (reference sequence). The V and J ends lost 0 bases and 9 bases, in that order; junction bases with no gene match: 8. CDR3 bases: TGCAGTGCTAGAGATCTAGCGGGAGGTTCTTACACGCAGTATTTT. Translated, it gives CSARDLAGGSYTQYF.

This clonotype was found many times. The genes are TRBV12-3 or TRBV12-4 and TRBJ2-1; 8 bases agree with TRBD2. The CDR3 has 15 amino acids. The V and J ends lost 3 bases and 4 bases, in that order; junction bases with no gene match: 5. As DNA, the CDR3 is TGTGCCAGCAGTTTTGGGTTAGCGGGGTACAATGAGCAGTTCTTC. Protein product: CASSFGLAGYNEQFF.

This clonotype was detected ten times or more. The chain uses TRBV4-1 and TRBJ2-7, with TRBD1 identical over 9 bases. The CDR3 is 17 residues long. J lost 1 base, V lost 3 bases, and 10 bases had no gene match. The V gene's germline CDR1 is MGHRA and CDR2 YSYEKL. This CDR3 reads CASSHRLSGQGSYEQYF. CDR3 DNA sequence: TGCGCCAGCAGCCATCGCCTTTCGGGACAGGGATCCTACGAGCAGTACTTC.

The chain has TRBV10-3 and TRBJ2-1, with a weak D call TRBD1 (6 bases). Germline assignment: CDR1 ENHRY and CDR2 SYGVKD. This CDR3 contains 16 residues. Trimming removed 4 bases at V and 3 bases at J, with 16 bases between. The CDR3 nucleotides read TGTGCCATCAGTGCCTCCACCGGGACAAACTACAATGAGCAGTTCTTC. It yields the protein CAISASTGTNYNEQFF.

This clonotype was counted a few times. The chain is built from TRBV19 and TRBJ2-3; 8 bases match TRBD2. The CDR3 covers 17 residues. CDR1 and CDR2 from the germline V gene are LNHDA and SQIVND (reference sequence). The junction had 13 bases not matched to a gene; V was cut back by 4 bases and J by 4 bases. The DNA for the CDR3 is TGTGCCAGTAGTAAAAACCTACGACTAGCGACCCCAGATACGCAGTATTTT. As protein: CASSKNLRLATPDTQYF.

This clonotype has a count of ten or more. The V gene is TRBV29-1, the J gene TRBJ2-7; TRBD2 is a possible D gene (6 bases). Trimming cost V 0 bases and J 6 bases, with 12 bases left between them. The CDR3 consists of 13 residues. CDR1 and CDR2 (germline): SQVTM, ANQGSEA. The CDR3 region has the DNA TGCAGCGTTGAAGATCCTCAGGGAGGCGAGCAGTACTTC. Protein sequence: CSVEDPQGGEQYF.

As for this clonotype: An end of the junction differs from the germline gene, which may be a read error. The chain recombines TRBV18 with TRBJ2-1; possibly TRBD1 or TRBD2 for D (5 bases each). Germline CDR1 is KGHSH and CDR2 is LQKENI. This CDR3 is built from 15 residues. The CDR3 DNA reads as TGTGTCAGCTCACCCGCAGGGAGCTCCTACAATGAGCAGTTCTTC. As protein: CVSSPAGSSYNEQFF. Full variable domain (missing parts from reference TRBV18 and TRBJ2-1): NAGVMQNPRHLVRRRGQEARLRCSPMKGHSHVYWYRQLPEEGLKFMVYLQKENIIDESGMPKERFSAEFPKEGPSILRIQQVVRGDSAAYFCVSSPAGSSYNEQFFGPGTRLTVL.

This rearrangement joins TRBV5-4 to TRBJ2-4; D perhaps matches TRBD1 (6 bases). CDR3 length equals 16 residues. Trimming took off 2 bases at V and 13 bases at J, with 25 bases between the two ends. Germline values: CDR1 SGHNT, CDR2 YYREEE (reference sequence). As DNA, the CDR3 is TGTGCCAGCAGCTTTATGAGGCAGGGGACCTACAATGAGCAGTACTTC. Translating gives CASSFMRQGTYNEQYF.

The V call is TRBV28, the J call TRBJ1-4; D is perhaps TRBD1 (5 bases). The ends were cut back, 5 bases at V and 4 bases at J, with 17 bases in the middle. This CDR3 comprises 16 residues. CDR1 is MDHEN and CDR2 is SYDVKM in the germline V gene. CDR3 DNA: TGTGCCAGCAGTCTTCCTCCGGGGCGGGGTAATGAAAAACTGTTTTTT. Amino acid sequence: CASSLPPGRGNEKLFF.